The 14 T cell receptor beta chains below all came from one sample that was sequenced in a study of blood T cell repertoires in COVID-19. The protocol was immunoSEQ multiplex PCR, while the TCRdb copy is restricted to in-frame clones and leaves out a portion. In the table there are approximately 210,000 clones, under 95% of which are singletons. Sequenced input: peripheral blood. The receptors were gathered from a man aged 25-40 years with acute or convalescent COVID-19.

The chain's CDR3 is CASSIAVETQYF. DNA for the CDR3: TGTGCCAGCTCTATAGCGGTCGAGACCCAGTACTTC. The gene calls are TRBV18 and TRBJ2-5; the D gene is possibly TRBD2 (6 bases). Per the germline V gene, CDR1 is KGHSH and CDR2 is LQKENI. CDR3 size: 12 residues. V lost 6 bases, J lost 5 bases, and 10 bases lay in between.

This clone was seen once. The chain carries TRBV28 and TRBJ2-7, with D tentatively TRBD2 (6 bases). Germline CDR1 and CDR2: MDHEN and SYDVKM. V dropped 6 bases and J dropped 1 base, with 13 bases sitting between them. The CDR3 consists of 14 residues. The CDR3 protein is CASSSPGLSYEQYF. CDR3 coding DNA: TGTGCCAGCAGCTCCCCGGGACTGTCCTACGAGCAGTACTTC.

This chain joins TRBV7-9 and TRBJ2-5, with a tentative D call TRBD2 (6 bases). Per germline, CDR1 SEHNR and CDR2 FQNEAQ (reference sequence). CDR3 length equals 13 residues. V was pared by 1 base and J by 7 bases, with 10 bases between. DNA for the CDR3: TGTGCCAGCAGCTTAGAGGTGGGAGGGACCCAGTACTTC. Protein: CASSLEVGGTQYF.

The chain carries TRBV7-3 and TRBJ2-1; 11 nucleotides agree with TRBD2. The CDR3 consists of 15 residues. CDR1 and CDR2 (germline): SGHTA, FQGTGA. The J segment lost 5 bases and the V segment lost 5 bases, leaving 5 bases of the junction unmatched. The CDR3 is CASSAKTSGDNEQFF. The CDR3 region has the DNA TGTGCCAGCAGCGCGAAGACTAGCGGGGACAATGAGCAGTTCTTC.

The chain employs TRBV5-1 and TRBJ1-1; D remains unclear. This CDR3 is built from 14 residues. The V and J ends lost 1 base and 0 bases respectively, with 7 bases between them. In germline, CDR1 is SGHRS, CDR2 YFSETQ. This CDR3 is CASSLSQMNTEAFF. The CDR3 coding sequence is TGCGCCAGCAGCTTGTCACAGATGAACACTGAAGCTTTCTTT.

This rearrangement joins TRBV5-1 to TRBJ2-7; maybe TRBD2 (5 bases). V lost 0 bases and J lost 3, with 19 bases in between. CDR3 length: 17 amino acids. Germline CDR1 and CDR2: SGHRS and YFSETQ. CDR3 region: CASSLGSRGLFLYEQYF. The CDR3 DNA reads as TGCGCCAGCAGCTTGGGATCACGGGGTTTGTTTCTCTACGAGCAGTACTTC. Supplemented by reference TRBV5-1 and TRBJ2-7, the full variable domain reads KAGVTQTPRYLIKTRGQQVTLSCSPISGHRSVSWYQQTPGQGLQFLFEYFSETQRNKGNFPGRFSGRQFSNSRSEMNVSTLELGDSALYLCASSLGSRGLFLYEQYFGPGTRLTVT.

This clone was counted a single time. V gene TRBV14 combines with J gene TRBJ2-7, with D possibly being TRBD2 (6 bases). CDR1 and CDR2 from the germline V gene are SGHDN and FVKESK. CDR3 length equals 15 residues. V dropped 4 bases and J dropped 2 bases, with 15 bases sitting between them. The DNA for the CDR3 is TGTGCCAGCAGCCTACCGGGACTCTCGACCTACGAGCAGTACTTC. Translating gives CASSLPGLSTYEQYF.

This clone is a singleton in its sample. The chain combines TRBV3-1 (or the pseudogene TRBV3-2) with TRBJ2-7, with TRBD2 matching 13 bases. This CDR3 spans 14 amino acids. Trimming removed 6 bases from V and 7 bases from J; junction bases left unmatched: 6. Germline assignment: CDR1 LGHDT and CDR2 YNNKEL (reference sequence). The CDR3 spells CASSRLAGGREQYF. DNA of the CDR3: TGTGCCAGCAGTCGACTAGCGGGGGGTAGGGAGCAGTACTTC.

The chain uses TRBV6-2 or TRBV6-3 and TRBJ2-1, with 8 bases identical to TRBD2. The V gene's germline CDR1 is MNHEY and CDR2 SVGEGT. Germline trimming cut 5 bases from V and 7 bases from J; bases unmatched to any gene: 19. This CDR3 is 18 amino acids long. The CDR3 DNA reads as TGTGCCAGCAGTGCCCTCCCGGGACTAGGAGGAGGGTGGAATGAGCAGTTCTTC. It translates to CASSALPGLGGGWNEQFF.

The rearrangement uses TRBV6-5 and TRBJ1-2; 7 positions agree with TRBD1. The germline CDR1 and CDR2 sequences are MNHEY and SVGAGI. The CDR3 has 12 amino acids. V was pared by 0 bases and J by 9 bases, with 1 base of the junction left unmatched. This CDR3 reads CASSYSTGSYTF. In DNA, the CDR3 is TGTGCCAGCAGTTACTCGACAGGGAGCTACACCTTC.

The chain recombines TRBV21-1 with TRBJ1-6. TRBV21-1 is a known pseudogene. This CDR3 is built from 15 residues. The CDR3 DNA reads as TGTGCCAGCAGCCAAGGGGGGGGGCGGCATCCACCCCTCCACTTT. Its translation: CASSQGGGRHPPLHF.

The chain joins TRBV2 to TRBJ1-6; D unclear. V was cut by 7 bases and J by 9 bases, with 16 bases left in between. Germline values: CDR1 SNHLY, CDR2 FYNNEI. The CDR3 sequence is 14 residues long. The CDR3 spells CASTNTPGISPLHF. The DNA of the CDR3 is TGTGCCAGCACTAACACCCCAGGCATTTCACCCCTCCACTTT.

The rearrangement joins TRBV5-1 to TRBJ1-1; 8 nucleotides align to TRBD1. The germline V gene encodes CDR1 SGHRS and CDR2 YFSETQ. The V segment lost 4 bases and the J segment 4 bases; nucleotides outside the gene matches: 9. The CDR3 has 15 amino acids. The CDR3 sequence is CASSVHRGSGTEAFF. The CDR3 DNA is TGCGCCAGCAGCGTTCACAGGGGGTCTGGCACTGAAGCTTTCTTT.

CDR3 bases: TGTGCCAGCAAGGCAGGGCCGAACTCCTACAATGAGCAGTTCTTC. It yields the protein CASKAGPNSYNEQFF. This chain joins TRBV3-1 (or the pseudogene TRBV3-2) and TRBJ2-1; D may be TRBD1 (5 bases). Trimming removed 7 bases at V and 0 bases at J, with 13 bases between. Germline V lookup: CDR1 LGHDT, CDR2 YNNKEL (reference sequence). The CDR3 has 15 residues.